This T cell receptor beta chain was observed in a study of Ad26.COV2.S vaccination and SARS-CoV-2 variants. Overall study: Within the COV1001 Ad26.COV2.S trial arm, the donor was enrolled. Ad26.COV2.S was injected intramuscularly once or twice, 56 days apart.

The table came from immunoSEQ multiplex PCR; TCRdb's copy has only in-frame clones and leaves some out. The sample lists some 250,000 clones, 88% seen once, with about 10% in the top ten. V was pared by 0 bases and J by 2 bases, with 7 bases of the junction left unmatched. Germline V gene sequence: CDR1 LGHNA, CDR2 YSLEER. This CDR3 has 17 residues. Regarding treatment: approximately 18 received Ad26.COV2.S at low or high dose, single or two shots; 5 received placebo; per-sample allocation not given. Specimens were obtained on day 63 following the first vaccine or placebo injection. The individual, an adult aged 18-55 years, was a donor in Boston. An Ad26 vector carrying the Wuhan-strain SARS-CoV-2 spike served as the vaccine.

The clonotype comes from a person aged 18 to 59 who received the Ad26.COV2.S COVID-19 vaccine or a placebo. The chain combines TRBV4-3 with TRBJ2-5; 9 bases agree with TRBD1. This specimen was peripheral blood, taken in a trial of Ad26.COV2.S vaccine versus placebo. The CDR3 nucleotides are TGCGCCAGCAGCCAAGATCGGGGACAGGGAAAACAAGAGACCCAGTACTTC. Translating it yields CASSQDRGQGKQETQYF.